The 20 T cell receptor beta chains listed next were all sequenced from one sample in a study of shared clonotypes between healthy human individuals. Assay: immunoSEQ multiplex PCR; the TCRdb copy retains only in-frame clones and omits some. Of over 2,000,000 clones listed, roughly 95% were seen once; the top ten hold approximately 1.6%. As defined, naive CD8 cells were CD45RO-negative and positively selected for CCR7, with terminally differentiated effector memory CD45RA+ cells excluded. Source material: naive CD8+ T cells from PBMCs. The receptors were gathered from a man between 18 and 35 years old in good health. Some clones in this sample may be carry-over from other donors' samples.

The gene calls are TRBV21-1 and TRBJ2-1; TRBD1, the D gene given by the table, was not confirmed from the DNA. TRBV21-1 is tagged as a pseudogene. The CDR3 extends over 14 amino acids. The CDR3 DNA is TGTGCCAGCAGCCAAACAGGGGACTACAATGAGCAGTTCTTC. Its translation: CASSQTGDYNEQFF.

V gene TRBV6-1 combines with J gene TRBJ1-4; possible D gene TRBD1, 6 bases. V was shortened by 10 bases and J by 8 bases, with 17 bases between the two germline ends. Germline loops: CDR1 MNHNS, CDR2 SASEGT. The CDR3 is 13 residues long. The CDR3 coding sequence is TGTGCCACCCAGCCAGGGGTACGGGAAAAACTGTTTTTT. Its translation is CATQPGVREKLFF.

In its sample, this clone was seen once. The genes are TRBV5-1 and TRBJ2-2; 13 positions agree with TRBD2. Unmatched junction bases numbered 16, after V lost 4 bases and J lost 4 bases. Looked up from germline, CDR1 is SGHRS and CDR2 is YFSETQ. The CDR3 sequence is 20 residues long. The CDR3 here is CASSPLPGLAGSRRTGELFF. CDR3 coding DNA: TGCGCCAGCAGCCCCCTGCCGGGACTAGCGGGATCCAGGCGCACCGGGGAGCTGTTTTTT.

The genes are TRBV28 and TRBJ2-5; D possibly uses TRBD1 or TRBD2 (6 bases each). Germline CDR1 reads MDHEN; CDR2 reads SYDVKM. V was shortened by 4 bases and J by 10 bases, with 25 bases between the two germline ends. CDR3 length equals 16 residues. CDR3 nucleotide sequence: TGTGCCAGCAGTTCCCACCGGGGACTCAAGAAAGGGGGCCAGTACTTC. Its protein product is CASSSHRGLKKGGQYF.

This chain connects TRBV28 to TRBJ1-1, with 10 bases matching TRBD1. The germline V gene has CDR1 MDHEN and CDR2 SYDVKM. Losses at the gene ends were 2 bases for V and 10 bases for J; bases not matched to a gene: 7. The CDR3 sequence is 14 residues long. The CDR3 is CASSLDRGLLGAFF. The CDR3 bases are TGTGCCAGCAGTTTAGACAGGGGGCTACTCGGAGCTTTCTTT.

The CDR3 is CASSLVRGPGELFF. Here the CDR3 DNA reads TGTGCCAGCAGTTTAGTACGGGGTCCCGGGGAGCTGTTTTTT. The chain joins TRBV27 to TRBJ2-2; possible D gene TRBD2, 5 bases. The CDR3 is made up of 14 amino acids. In germline, CDR1 is MNHEY, CDR2 SMNVEV (reference sequence). The germline V and J ends were trimmed by 2 bases and 6 bases, with 10 bases remaining between them.

This chain connects TRBV6-5 to TRBJ2-5; no definite D call. The V gene's germline CDR1 is MNHEY and CDR2 SVGAGI. Trimming took off 2 bases at V and 1 base at J, with 8 bases between the two ends. CDR3 size: 14 residues. CDR3 sequence reads: CASSYDEIQETQYF. In DNA, the CDR3 is TGTGCCAGCAGTTACGACGAGATCCAAGAGACCCAGTACTTC.

CDR3 nucleotides: TGTGCCAGCAGCGGCACTAGCGGGAGCTCGCTCCACGAGCAGTACTTC. Translation gives CASSGTSGSSLHEQYF. The chain employs TRBV9 and TRBJ2-7; 11 bases agree with TRBD2. This CDR3 spans 16 amino acids. Trimming took 3 bases from V and 5 from J; bases not matched to a gene: 10. Germline lookup yields CDR1 SGDLS and CDR2 YYNGEE.

The chain has TRBV5-1 and TRBJ1-1; 9 nucleotides align to TRBD1. The V gene's germline CDR1 is SGHRS and CDR2 YFSETQ. V trimming: 2 bases; J trimming: 5 bases; junction bases outside the gene matches: 4. The CDR3 runs 14 residues. The CDR3 bases are TGCGCCAGCAGCTTCCGGACAGGGGCGACTGAAGCTTTCTTT. It codes for CASSFRTGATEAFF.

This clone has a single count. The same CDR3 can be traced to other DNA sequences in this sample. The J gene is TRBJ2-1, the V gene TRBV9, with 7 bases that match TRBD2. Germline CDR1 reads SGDLS; CDR2 reads YYNGEE. This CDR3 is built from 12 residues. Unmatched junction bases numbered 4, after V lost 7 bases and J lost 6 bases. The CDR3 DNA reads as TGTGCCAGCTCGCCTAGCGGCAATGAGCAGTTCTTC. Translating it yields CASSPSGNEQFF. Together with reference TRBV9 and TRBJ2-1, the CDR3 gives the full variable domain: DSGVTQTPKHLITATGQRVTLRCSPRSGDLSVYWYQQSLDQGLQFLIQYYNGEERAKGNILERFSAQQFPDLHSELNLSSLELGDSALYFCASSPSGNEQFFGPGTRLTVL.

The rearrangement joins TRBV2 to TRBJ2-2, with D tentatively TRBD2 (5 bases). Germline V gene sequence: CDR1 SNHLY, CDR2 FYNNEI. V was trimmed by 0 bases and J by 8 bases, leaving 10 bases between them. The CDR3 extends over 14 amino acids. The CDR3 is CASSEARASGELFF. The DNA of the CDR3 is TGTGCCAGCAGTGAAGCGCGGGCTTCGGGGGAGCTGTTTTTT.

This clone was observed once. CDR3 bases: TGCGCCAGCTCGGACACGTCGTACAATGAGCAGTTCTTC. It yields the protein CASSDTSYNEQFF. The chain carries TRBV10-2 and TRBJ2-1; TRBD1 might be the D (5 bases). The germline V gene has CDR1 WSHSY and CDR2 SAAADI. This CDR3 comprises 13 residues. The V end was cut by 8 bases, the J end by 4 bases, with 12 bases between.

The rearrangement links TRBV28 to TRBJ2-7; no clear D gene. This CDR3 has 16 amino acids. The V gene lost 6 bases and the J gene lost 7 bases, with 25 bases spanning the gap. Germline-derived CDR1 and CDR2 are MDHEN and SYDVKM. In DNA, the CDR3 is TGTGCCAGCAGGCCAACCCCCCGGGTCACCGGTCATGAGCAGTACTTC. This sequence encodes CASRPTPRVTGHEQYF. The full variable domain, completed using reference TRBV28 and TRBJ2-7, is DVKVTQSSRYLVKRTGEKVFLECVQDMDHENMFWYRQDPGLGLRLIYFSYDVKMKEKGDIPEGYSVSREKKERFSLILESASTNQTSMYLCASRPTPRVTGHEQYFGPGTRLTVT.

The chain recombines TRBV5-5 with TRBJ2-1; no definite D call. Germline CDR1 reads SGHKS; CDR2 reads YYEKEE (reference sequence). Trimming shortened V by 4 bases and J by 4 bases, and 12 bases separated the two germline ends. The CDR3 has 14 amino acids. The CDR3 bases are TGTGCCAGCAGCCTAACATCATTATACAATGAGCAGTTCTTC. Translating it yields CASSLTSLYNEQFF. The full variable domain, rest sourced from reference TRBV5-5 and TRBJ2-1, is DAGVTQSPTHLIKTRGQQVTLRCSPISGHKSVSWYQQVLGQGPQFIFQYYEKEERGRGNFPDRFSARQFPNYSSELNVNALLLGDSALYLCASSLTSLYNEQFFGPGTRLTVL.

CDR3 sequence: CASSSGVADTQYF. The CDR3 coding sequence is TGTGCCAGCAGTTCAGGGGTGGCAGATACGCAGTATTTT. The chain couples TRBV7-9 to TRBJ2-3; tentative D call: TRBD1 (6 bases). With 6 bases removed from V and 4 bases from J, the gap between germline ends came to 11 bases. The CDR3 runs 13 residues. Germline V gene sequence: CDR1 SEHNR, CDR2 FQNEAQ (reference sequence).

The rearrangement uses TRBV11-2 and TRBJ2-7, with D perhaps TRBD2 (6 bases). From germline, CDR1 is SGHAT and CDR2 FQNNGV. CDR3 length: 13 residues. The V and J ends lost 6 bases and 2 bases respectively, with 11 bases between them. The CDR3 nucleotides read TGTGCCAGCAGGGACGGAGGGACCTACGAGCAGTACTTC. The encoded protein is CASRDGGTYEQYF.

The count of this clone is one. The chain carries TRBV5-1 and TRBJ2-1, with 7 nucleotides matching TRBD1. Germline lookup yields CDR1 SGHRS and CDR2 YFSETQ. The V gene end was trimmed by 5 bases and the J gene end by 4 bases; junction bases not matched to a gene: 12. This CDR3 is 16 amino acids long. This chain's CDR3 is CASRIHTGVGYNEQFF. In nucleotides, the CDR3 is TGCGCCAGCAGGATACACACAGGGGTGGGTTACAATGAGCAGTTCTTC.

The chain is built from TRBV27 and TRBJ2-2; 9 nucleotides line up with TRBD2. Looked up from germline, CDR1 is MNHEY and CDR2 is SMNVEV (reference sequence). This CDR3 has 15 amino acids. V lost 6 bases and J lost 7; bases outside the gene matches: 9. The CDR3 sequence is CASSLWAGGHGELFF. CDR3 DNA: TGTGCCAGCAGCCTATGGGCGGGAGGGCACGGGGAGCTGTTTTTT.

This chain links TRBV10-3 with TRBJ1-5, with D unclear. The CDR3 spans 14 residues. V was pared by 2 bases and J by 4 bases, with 9 bases between. The V gene's germline CDR1 is ENHRY and CDR2 SYGVKD. CDR3 in amino acids: CAISEVWGNQPQHF. DNA of the CDR3: TGTGCCATCAGTGAGGTTTGGGGTAATCAGCCCCAGCATTTT.

The CDR3 is CASSWGGSDTIYF. In DNA form, the CDR3 reads TGTGCCAGCAGTTGGGGGGGCTCGGACACCATATATTTT. The genes are TRBV28 and TRBJ1-3; a weak D match, TRBD1 (6 bases). The CDR3 loop spans 13 amino acids. Germline V gives CDR1 MDHEN, CDR2 SYDVKM. V was pared by 4 bases and J by 8 bases, with 12 bases between.